Included here is one T cell receptor (beta chain) sequence, with context. Its antigen is unknown. Unmatched junction bases numbered 1, after V lost 0 bases and J lost 7 bases. The CDR3 loop spans 15 amino acids. Germline values: CDR1 MNHEY, CDR2 SVGAGI. Using immunoSEQ multiplex PCR, the repertoire was profiled, and TCRdb retains in-frame clones only, with some absent. The table has just under 65,000 clones, less than 95% seen once. These data belong to a study of OX40 agonist ivuxolimab in advanced cancers. About the research overall: The drug used for patients, ivuxolimab, was an agonistic anti-OX40 (CD134) antibody. Findings of the study overall: The study observed clonal expansion of CD4+ and CD8+ blood T cells by week 6 at 0.1 to 3.0 mg/kg.

The V gene is TRBV6-5, the J gene TRBJ2-5; 14 bases map to TRBD2. The sample was CD4+ or CD8+ T cells sorted from blood, taken in a trial of the OX40 agonist ivuxolimab. The clonotype originates from an adult with an advanced solid tumor such as melanoma, head and neck, liver or kidney cancer. The CDR3 region is CASSYSTSGRGTQYF. Written as DNA, the CDR3 is TGTGCCAGCAGTTACTCGACTAGCGGGAGGGGGACCCAGTACTTC.